This T cell receptor beta chain was recorded in a study of CD8+CD57+ T cells in acquired aplastic anemia. Study context: When averaged, DNA from sorted CD4+ and CD8+ cells came to 2.5 to 4 ug.

Notes on this clonotype: Its antigen is unidentified. One end of the junction is discordant with germline, which a read error may explain.

Study-level results: Roughly 30 sequences, all CD8+ CDR3, were shared between patients and controls. A significant difference in CD8+ Simpson's diversity between patients and controls was not found.

The CDR3 is 14 amino acids. Germline V gene sequence: CDR1 SGHRS, CDR2 YFSETQ. The use of genomic DNA as template underpinned the TCR beta VDJ and CDR3 profiling. TCRdb re-analysed the reads in MiXCR, keeping a single row per CDR3 protein. Of 300,000 or so distinct CDR3 sequences listed, about three fifths were seen once; the top ten hold roughly 1.2%. The sequenced patients had an expansion of CD8+CD57+ cells seen by flow cytometry. Patients, without exception, had severe acquired aplastic anemia. The chain employs TRBV5-1 and TRBJ2-7; unclear D gene. Sequenced material: sorted CD4+, CD8+, or CD8+CD57+ T cells (not recorded which) from PBMCs. The receptor was isolated from a human donor with aplastic anemia. CDR3 DNA: TGTGCCAGCAGCTCGGTACGGATGACCTACAAGCAGTACTTC. Residues: CASSSVRMTYKQYF. The whole variable domain, remainder taken from reference TRBV5-1 and TRBJ2-7, is KAGVTQTPRYLIKTRGQQVTLSCSPISGHRSVSWYQQTPGQGLQFLFEYFSETQRNKGNFPGRFSGRQFSNSRSEMNVSTLELGDSALYLCASSSVRMTYKQYFGPGTRLTVT.